This record concerns one TCR beta chain sequence. Germline CDR1 SGHRS, CDR2 YFSETQ. The CDR3 has 15 residues. Trimming took 4 bases from V and 5 from J; bases not matched to a gene: 3. Sequencing of TCR beta, carried out with a high-throughput approach, was applied to CD8+ and CD4+ T cells from the blood. In contrast to the negatively isolated CD8+ and CD4+ T cells, TEMRA cells were FACS-enriched. This entry is derived from a study of CD8 T cells in Susac syndrome. When the RNA was reverse transcribed, random hexamers were used with an input of about 0.45 to 1 ug. It was immunoSEQ multiplex PCR that amplified TCR beta CDR3 across 54 Vbeta and 13 Jbeta. TCRdb used MiXCR to reprocess the immunoSEQ multiplex PCR reads, holding one entry per CDR3 protein. The repertoire holds around 130,000 distinct CDR3 sequences, with around 94% as singletons.

The chain links TRBV5-1 to TRBJ2-2; 12 nucleotides align to TRBD2. This TCR was sampled from a human donor in good health. The sample was CD4+ T cells from PBMCs. CDR3 amino acids: CASSPGTSGTGELFF. The CDR3 DNA reads TGCGCCAGCAGCCCGGGGACTAGCGGGACCGGGGAGCTGTTTTTT.